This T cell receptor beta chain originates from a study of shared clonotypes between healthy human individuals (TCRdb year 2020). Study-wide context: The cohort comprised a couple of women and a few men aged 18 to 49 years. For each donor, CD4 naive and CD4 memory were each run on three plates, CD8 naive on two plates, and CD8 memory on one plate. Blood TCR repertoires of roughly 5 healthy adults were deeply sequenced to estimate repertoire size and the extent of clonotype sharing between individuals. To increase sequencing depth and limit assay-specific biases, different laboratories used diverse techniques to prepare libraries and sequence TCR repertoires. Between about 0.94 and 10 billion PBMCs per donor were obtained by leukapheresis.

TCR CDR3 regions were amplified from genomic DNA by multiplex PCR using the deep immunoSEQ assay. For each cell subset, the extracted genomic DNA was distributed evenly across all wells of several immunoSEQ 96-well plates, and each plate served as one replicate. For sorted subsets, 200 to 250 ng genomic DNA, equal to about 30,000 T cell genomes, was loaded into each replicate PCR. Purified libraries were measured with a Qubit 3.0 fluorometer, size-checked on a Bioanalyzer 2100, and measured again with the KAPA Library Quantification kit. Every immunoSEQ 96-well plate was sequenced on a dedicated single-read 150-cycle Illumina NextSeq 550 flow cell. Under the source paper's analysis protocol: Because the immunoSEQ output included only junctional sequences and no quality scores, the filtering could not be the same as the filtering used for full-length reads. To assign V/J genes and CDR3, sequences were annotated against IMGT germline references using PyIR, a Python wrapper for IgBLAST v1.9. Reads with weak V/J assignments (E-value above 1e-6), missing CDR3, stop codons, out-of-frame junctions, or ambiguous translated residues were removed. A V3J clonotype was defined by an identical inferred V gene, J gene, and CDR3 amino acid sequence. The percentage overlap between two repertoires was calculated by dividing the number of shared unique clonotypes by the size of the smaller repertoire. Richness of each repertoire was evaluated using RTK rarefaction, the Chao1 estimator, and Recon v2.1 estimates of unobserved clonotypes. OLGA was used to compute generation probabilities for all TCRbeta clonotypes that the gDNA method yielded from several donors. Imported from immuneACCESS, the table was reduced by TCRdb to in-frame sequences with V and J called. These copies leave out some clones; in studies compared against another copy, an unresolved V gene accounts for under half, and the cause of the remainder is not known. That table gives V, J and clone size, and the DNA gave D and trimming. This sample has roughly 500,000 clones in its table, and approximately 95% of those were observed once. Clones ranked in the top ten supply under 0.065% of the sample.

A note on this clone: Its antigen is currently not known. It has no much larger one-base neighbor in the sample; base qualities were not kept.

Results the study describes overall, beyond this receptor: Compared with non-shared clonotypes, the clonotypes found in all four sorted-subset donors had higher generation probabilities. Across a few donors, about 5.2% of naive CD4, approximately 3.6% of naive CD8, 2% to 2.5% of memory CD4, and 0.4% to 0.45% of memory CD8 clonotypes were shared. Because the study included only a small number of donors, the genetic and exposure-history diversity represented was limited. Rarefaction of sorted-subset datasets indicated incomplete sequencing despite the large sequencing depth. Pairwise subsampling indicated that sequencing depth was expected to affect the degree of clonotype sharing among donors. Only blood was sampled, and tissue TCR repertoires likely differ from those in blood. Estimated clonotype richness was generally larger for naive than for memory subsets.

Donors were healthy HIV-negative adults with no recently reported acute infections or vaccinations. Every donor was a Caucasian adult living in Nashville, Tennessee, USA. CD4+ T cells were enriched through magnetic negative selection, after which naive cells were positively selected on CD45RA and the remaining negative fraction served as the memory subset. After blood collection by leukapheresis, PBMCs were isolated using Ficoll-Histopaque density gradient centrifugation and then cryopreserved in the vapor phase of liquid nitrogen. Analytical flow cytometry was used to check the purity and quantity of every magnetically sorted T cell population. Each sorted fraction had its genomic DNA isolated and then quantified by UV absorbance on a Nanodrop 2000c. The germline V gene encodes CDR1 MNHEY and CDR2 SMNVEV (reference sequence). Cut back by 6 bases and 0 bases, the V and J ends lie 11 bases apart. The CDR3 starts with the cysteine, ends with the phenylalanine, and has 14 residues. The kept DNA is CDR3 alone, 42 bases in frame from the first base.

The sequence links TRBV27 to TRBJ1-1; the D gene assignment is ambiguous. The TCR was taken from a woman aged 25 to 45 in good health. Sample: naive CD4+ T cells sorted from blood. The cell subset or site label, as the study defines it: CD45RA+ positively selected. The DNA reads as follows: TGTGCCAGCAGCACCCGACGGATGAACACTGAAGCTTTCTTT. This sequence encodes CASSTRRMNTEAFF.